A single sample gave rise to the 14 T cell receptor beta chains below, sequenced in a study of coeliac disease. Sequenced by immunoSEQ multiplex PCR; TCRdb stores in-frame clones only, minus some. The top ten clones hold over 7.5% of a sample with fewer than 6,500 clones, 55% to 70% of them seen once. The sequencing sample was made of lymphocytes from the gut lamina propria. These receptors were taken from a man in his 70s with active celiac disease.

The gene calls are TRBV7-9 and TRBJ1-2, with D tentatively TRBD1 (6 bases). The germline CDR1 and CDR2 sequences are SEHNR and FQNEAQ (reference sequence). V was shortened by 7 bases and J by 3 bases, with 12 bases between the two germline ends. The CDR3 runs to 13 residues. Here the CDR3 reads CASTVYRDYGYTF. In nucleotides, the CDR3 is TGTGCCAGCACCGTTTACAGGGACTATGGCTACACCTTC. Complete variable domain (other parts from reference TRBV7-9 and TRBJ1-2): DTGVSQNPRHKITKRGQNVTFRCDPISEHNRLYWYRQTLGQGPEFLTYFQNEAQLEKSRLLSDRFSAERPKGSFSTLEIQRTEQGDSAMYLCASTVYRDYGYTFGSGTRLTVV.

The chain combines TRBV20-1 with TRBJ2-3; the D gene is possibly TRBD2 (5 bases). Trimming removed 3 bases at V and 7 bases at J, with 8 bases between. From germline, CDR1 is DFQATT and CDR2 SNEGSKA (reference sequence). The CDR3 has 11 residues. CDR3 region: CSARRTYTQYF. The CDR3, as DNA: TGCAGTGCTAGGAGGACTTATACGCAGTATTTT.

The rearrangement uses TRBV27 and TRBJ2-4, with 10 nucleotides matching TRBD1. The CDR3 consists of 13 residues. Germline CDR1 MNHEY, CDR2 SMNVEV (reference sequence). The V and J ends lost 4 bases and 13 bases, in that order; junction bases with no gene match: 7. The CDR3 reads CASSSKTGGLQYF. CDR3 DNA sequence: TGTGCCAGCAGTTCAAAGACAGGGGGCTTGCAGTACTTC.

J is TRBJ2-1 and V is TRBV13, with 13 bases that match TRBD2. This CDR3 contains 15 residues. Germline values: CDR1 PRHDT, CDR2 FYEKMQ (reference sequence). V trimming: 3 bases; J trimming: 8 bases; junction bases outside the gene matches: 4. In nucleotides, the CDR3 is TGTGCCAGCAGCTTGACTAGCGGGAGGCGCCATGAGCAGTTCTTC. Protein: CASSLTSGRRHEQFF. The full variable domain, its missing parts supplied by reference TRBV13 and TRBJ2-1, is AAGVIQSPRHLIKEKRETATLKCYPIPRHDTVYWYQQGPGQDPQFLISFYEKMQSDKGSIPDRFSAQQFSDYHSELNMSSLELGDSALYFCASSLTSGRRHEQFFGPGTRLTVL.

The chain recombines TRBV6-6 with TRBJ1-4, with D unclear. The germline V gene has CDR1 MNHNY and CDR2 SVGAGI (reference sequence). The CDR3 loop spans 16 amino acids. V lost 0 bases and J 3 bases, leaving 11 bases between the germline ends. The CDR3 sequence: CASSYSRGAANEKLFF. In DNA, the CDR3 is TGTGCCAGCAGTTACTCTCGGGGAGCGGCTAATGAAAAACTGTTTTTT.

This clone appeared a few times. The chain has TRBV5-6 and TRBJ2-1, with 7 bases that match TRBD1. Germline V lookup: CDR1 SGHDT, CDR2 YYEEEE. The CDR3 runs to 16 residues. After removal of 0 bases from V and 4 bases from J, the junction contained 7 bases not matched to a gene. CDR3 amino acids: CASSLVPGGRYNEQFF. The CDR3 DNA follows: TGTGCCAGCAGCTTGGTCCCAGGGGGAAGGTACAATGAGCAGTTCTTC.

This clone was counted between two and nine times. The chain couples TRBV7-3 to TRBJ2-3; possible D gene TRBD2, 6 bases. Germline CDR1 reads SGHTA; CDR2 reads FQGTGA. Trimming left V 3 bases short and J 0 bases short, with 10 bases between. The CDR3 consists of 15 residues. In nucleotides, the CDR3 is TGTGCCAGCAGCTTGGTCGGGAGTAGCACAGATACGCAGTATTTT. Residues: CASSLVGSSTDTQYF.

The rearrangement uses TRBV7-3 and TRBJ2-5; TRBD1 matches at 7 bases. The CDR3 contains 15 residues. Germline CDR1 reads SGHTA; CDR2 reads FQGTGA. J gave up 5 bases and V 2 bases, and 8 bases lay outside the gene matches. The CDR3 sequence: CASSLASNRGETQYF. The CDR3 DNA reads as TGTGCCAGCAGCTTAGCATCCAACAGGGGCGAGACCCAGTACTTC.

The chain couples TRBV7-2 to TRBJ1-5; the D gene is possibly TRBD1 (5 bases). The V end was cut by 5 bases, the J end by 2 bases, with 16 bases between. Germline-derived CDR1 and CDR2 are SGHTA and FQGNSA. This CDR3 region has 16 residues. The DNA for the CDR3 is TGTGCCAGCAGCCCAACCCCAGGGTTCGGCAATCAGCCCCAGCATTTT. It codes for CASSPTPGFGNQPQHF.

This clone turned up a few times. This chain joins TRBV30 and TRBJ1-5; D is ambiguous. Trimming removed 1 base at V and 5 bases at J, with 9 bases between. The CDR3 is made up of 13 amino acids. Germline CDR1 GTSNPN, CDR2 SVGIG (reference sequence). The CDR3 region has the DNA TGTGCCTGGAGTGAGGACTCCGATCAGCCCCAGCATTTT. As protein: CAWSEDSDQPQHF.

This chain uses TRBV7-9 with TRBJ2-7; the D is unclear. CDR3 length equals 14 residues. Germline V CDR1 and CDR2: SEHNR, FQNEAQ (reference sequence). V was clipped by 1 base and J by 3 bases, with 10 bases between them. CDR3 sequence (DNA): TGTGCCAGCAGCTTAGTTGGGCTACACTACGAGCAGTACTTC. It translates to CASSLVGLHYEQYF.

V gene TRBV28 combines with J gene TRBJ2-7; D may be TRBD2 (5 bases). Between the trimmed V and J ends, which lost 3 bases and 7 bases, there was a span of 10 bases. This CDR3 has 12 residues. The germline V gene encodes CDR1 MDHEN and CDR2 SYDVKM. The CDR3 sequence: CASSFGGGEQYF. The CDR3 DNA reads as TGTGCCAGCAGTTTCGGCGGAGGAGAGCAGTACTTC.

The rearrangement joins TRBV11-2 to TRBJ2-7, with 7 bases aligning to TRBD2. The J segment lost 3 bases and the V segment lost 1 base, leaving 3 bases of the junction unmatched. The length of the CDR3 is 14 residues. Germline lookup yields CDR1 SGHAT and CDR2 FQNNGV. The CDR3 DNA reads TGTGCCAGCAGCTTAGCGGGAGGCGTCTACGAGCAGTACTTC. This gives the protein CASSLAGGVYEQYF.

The J gene is TRBJ2-7, the V gene TRBV6-6; 10 positions match TRBD2. V was pared by 6 bases and J by 3 bases, with 5 bases of the junction left unmatched. The V gene's germline CDR1 is MNHNY and CDR2 SVGAGI (reference sequence). This CDR3 comprises 14 residues. The CDR3 loop reads CASRSSGSIYEQYF. The CDR3 coding sequence is TGTGCCAGCAGATCTAGCGGGAGTATCTACGAGCAGTACTTC.